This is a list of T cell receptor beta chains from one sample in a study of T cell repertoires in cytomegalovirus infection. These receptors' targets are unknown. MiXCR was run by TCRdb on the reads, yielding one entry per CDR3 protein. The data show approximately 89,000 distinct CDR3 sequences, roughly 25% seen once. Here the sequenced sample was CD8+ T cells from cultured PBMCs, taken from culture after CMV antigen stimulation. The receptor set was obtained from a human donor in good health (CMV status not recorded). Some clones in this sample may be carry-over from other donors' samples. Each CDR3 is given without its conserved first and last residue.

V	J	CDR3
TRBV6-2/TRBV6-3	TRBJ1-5	ASRTLLYSNQPQH
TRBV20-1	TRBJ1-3	SARTVTSGNTIY
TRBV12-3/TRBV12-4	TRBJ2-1	AIDTDRLNEQF
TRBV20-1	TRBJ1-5	SASRDPDSNQPQH
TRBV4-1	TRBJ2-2	ASSQDRGLALNTGELF
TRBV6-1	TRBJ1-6	ATDTGANNSPLH
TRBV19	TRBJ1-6	ASSIGQGWNSPLH
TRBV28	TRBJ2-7	ASSPVGTGPPYEQY
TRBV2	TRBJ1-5	ASSWTANQPQH
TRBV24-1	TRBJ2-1	ATSDLGPDGEQF
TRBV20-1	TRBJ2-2	SATGNGELF
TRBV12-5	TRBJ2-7	ASGLGGTYEQY
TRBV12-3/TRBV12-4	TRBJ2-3	ASSSTGATVGTDTQY
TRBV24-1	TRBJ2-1	ATSGPGWQGSPNEQF
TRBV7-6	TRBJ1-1	ASSHGTEAF
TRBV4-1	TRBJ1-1	ASSQATGGTIMNTEAF
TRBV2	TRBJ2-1	VSSEASNYNEQF
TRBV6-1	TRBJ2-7	ASSYRGFHEQY
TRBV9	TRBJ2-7	ASSGRQGGFYEQY
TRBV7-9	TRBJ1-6	ASSPRTGSNSPLH
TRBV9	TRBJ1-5	ASNEGQGNQPQH
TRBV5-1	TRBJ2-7	ASSFNSGNDEQY
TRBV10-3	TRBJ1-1	AIRKKIRDSATEAF
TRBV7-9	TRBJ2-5	ASSSPRLPPYQETQY
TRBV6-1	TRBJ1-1	ASSSGGVRTVMNTEAF